The clone carrying this T cell receptor beta chain was found a few times. Its antigen remains unidentified. This sample stems from a study of cytomegalovirus exposure and HLA in healthy donors. Study-level information: Earlier, 150 million to 200 million T cells were analyzed, and about 100 million unique TCR beta sequences were found among them. Assignment to the Caucasian-associated ancestry cluster applied to roughly 80% of the roughly 400 genotyped donors. Study-level results: Highly shared variants forming one cluster were likely a sequencing artifact. TCR beta chain V- and J-gene trimming was linked, in a later analysis, to a missense variant in DCLRE1C.

The study ran its PCR with 60 Vbeta and 13 Jbeta primers. Using immunoSEQ multiplex PCR, the repertoire was profiled, and TCRdb retains in-frame clones only, with some absent. The sample consists of some 190,000 clones, around 78% of them appearing once. Deletions cut 4 bases from V and 8 bases from J, with 12 bases between. The CDR3 covers 13 residues. CDR1 and CDR2 (germline): SGHRS, YFSETQ. The chain combines TRBV5-1 with TRBJ1-4; no clear D gene. Sample: PBMCs. The source is a woman between 25 and 40 years old in good health and CMV-seropositive. The CDR3 region has the DNA TGCGCCAGCAGCGTCGATAGAGGGGAAAAACTGTTTTTT. Amino acids: CASSVDRGEKLFF.